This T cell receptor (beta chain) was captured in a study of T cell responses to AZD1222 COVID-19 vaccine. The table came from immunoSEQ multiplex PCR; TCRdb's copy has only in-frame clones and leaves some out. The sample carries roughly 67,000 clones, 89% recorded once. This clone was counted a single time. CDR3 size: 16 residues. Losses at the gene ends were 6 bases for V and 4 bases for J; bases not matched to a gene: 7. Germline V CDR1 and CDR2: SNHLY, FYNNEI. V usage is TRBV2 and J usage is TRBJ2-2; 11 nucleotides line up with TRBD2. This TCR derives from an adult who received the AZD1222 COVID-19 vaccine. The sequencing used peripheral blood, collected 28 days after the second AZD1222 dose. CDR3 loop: CASRVTSGSGTGELFF. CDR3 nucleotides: TGTGCCAGCAGGGTAACTAGCGGGAGCGGCACCGGGGAGCTGTTTTTT. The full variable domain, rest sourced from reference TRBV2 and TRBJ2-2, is EPEVTQTPSHQVTQMGQEVILRCVPISNHLYFYWYRQILGQKVEFLVSFYNNEISEKSEIFDDQFSVERPDGSNFTLKIRSTKLEDSAMYFCASRVTSGSGTGELFFGEGSRLTVL.